This note documents a single TCR beta chain sequence. Its antigen is unidentified. Sample-barcoded 5' priming and a J-beta primer mix drove a second PCR of about 7 to 11 cycles. Each CDR3 protein is one row after TCRdb ran MiXCR on the 5' RACE reads. This sample has fewer than 800,000 distinct CDR3 sequences, with 20% to 25% found just once. This record comes from a study of blood T cells in healthy people across ages. Study-wide points: It was the long-lived donors that had more naive CD4+ cells and higher diversity than aged donors.

CDR3 length equals 13 residues. Looked up from germline, CDR1 is SQVTM and CDR2 is ANQGSEA. V lost 8 bases and J lost 0, with 11 bases in between. These data also featured in a second study, about T cells of mothers and their children.

The sample comprised blood. The genes are TRBV29-1 and TRBJ2-1; maybe TRBD1 (6 bases). This clonotype was sampled from a boy aged 5-17 years in good health. The CDR3 loop is CSLIQGSYNEQFF. The CDR3 DNA is TGCAGCCTCATACAGGGCTCCTACAATGAGCAGTTCTTC.